The sequence of this TCR beta chain was determined in a study of OX40 agonist ivuxolimab in advanced cancers. Study-wide context: Ivuxolimab was an agonistic, fully human IgG2 monoclonal antibody directed against OX40 (CD134), a costimulatory receptor. Intravenous ivuxolimab was administered to patients every 2 weeks at six dose levels: 0.01, 0.1, 0.3, 1.5, 3 and 10 mg/kg. Of the 50 to 55 patients in dose escalation, some 19 had hepatocellular carcinoma, some 15 had melanoma, 9 had renal cell carcinoma and 9 had head and neck cancer. In the dose-escalation cohort, around four fifths of patients were male, and the mean age was roughly 60 years with a range of about 20 to 90. Prior anti-PD-1, anti-PD-L1 or anti-CTLA-4 therapy was permitted, and checkpoint inhibitors had been received by roughly two fifths of dose-escalation patients. Three dose-escalation patients achieved partial responses, one with hepatocellular carcinoma and two with cutaneous melanoma. The point of sequencing TCRbeta in the periphery was to test whether ivuxolimab changed TCR sequence diversity and drove clonal T-cell expansion. The paper describes the monotherapy dose-escalation part (N of about 52 patients) of the phase I trial of ivuxolimab. The full study reports these points: At doses of 0.1 to 3.0 mg/kg, clonal expansion of both CD4+ and CD8+ T cells in blood was seen between baseline and week 6. Low levels of normalized T-cell clonal expansion were also seen in some nonresponding patients. In partial responders in the 0.1-3.0 mg/kg groups, normalized peripheral clonal expansion was found to be among the lowest, especially among CD8+ T cells. Which antigens the clonally expanded peripheral T cells were specific for was not determined. On average, CD8+ T cells showed more expanded clones than CD4+ T cells after ivuxolimab.

V loses 7 bases of germline sequence and J loses 8 bases, and the interval between the two ends is 14 bases. According to the germline V gene, CDR1 reads SQVTM and CDR2 reads ANQGSEA. From the cysteine up to the phenylalanine, the CDR3 has a length of 11 residues. Here the CDR3 DNA is all that survives: 33 bases in frame from base 1. For sequencing of the TCRbeta CDR3 region, genomic DNA was extracted from the sorted cells. The immunoSEQ Assay was used to sequence the TCRbeta CDR3 regions. Drawn from immuneACCESS, this table holds only the in-frame rearrangements with V and J called that TCRdb kept. Clones are partly lost; checked studies trace under half to an unresolved V gene and leave the rest unexplained. The table for this sample lists about 93,000 clones; 90% to 95% of them were counted only once. The ten largest clones take up 2.6% of the sample. Of note for this clone: Its antigen target is currently unknown. The input lacks base qualities; no much larger clone sits a single base away.

The trial excluded patients who had a history of autoimmune disease or were on systemic immunosuppression. In every dose cohort, peripheral blood was drawn for TCR sequencing at baseline, cycle 4 day 1, and cycle 7 day 1. The samples were drawn from a first-in-human, open-label, multicenter phase I dose-escalation trial of ivuxolimab. Adults with locally advanced or metastatic melanoma, renal cell, hepatocellular, or head and neck squamous cell carcinoma were enrolled in the trial. CD4+ and CD8+ T cells were sorted separately from peripheral blood before TCR sequencing. The receptor was isolated from an adult with an advanced solid tumor such as melanoma, head and neck, liver or kidney cancer. The material was CD4+ or CD8+ T cells sorted from blood, obtained in a trial of the OX40 agonist ivuxolimab. Here the chain combines TRBV29-1 and TRBJ1-2; no confident D gene assignment can be made. CDR3 region: CSAPLEGGYTF. The base sequence is TGCAGCGCCCCTCTCGAAGGCGGCTACACCTTC.